This T cell receptor (beta chain) comes out of a study of blood T cell repertoires in COVID-19. TCRdb's table, derived via immunoSEQ multiplex PCR, lists solely in-frame clones and lacks some. The sample lists roughly 150,000 clones, around four fifths occurring once. It was during active infection that Seattle patients were enrolled and then longitudinally followed. V was pared by 4 bases and J by 1 base, with 8 bases between. CDR3 length equals 14 residues. CDR1 is LGHDT and CDR2 is YNNKEL in the germline V gene (reference sequence). Sample: peripheral blood. This clonotype originated in a woman of 80 years or more with COVID-19, enrolled during active disease. The V call is TRBV3-1 (or the pseudogene TRBV3-2), the J call TRBJ2-1; D is possibly TRBD1 (5 bases). In nucleotides, the CDR3 is TGTGCCAGCAGCCCAGGGATGTCCTACAATGAGCAGTTCTTC. This translates into CASSPGMSYNEQFF.